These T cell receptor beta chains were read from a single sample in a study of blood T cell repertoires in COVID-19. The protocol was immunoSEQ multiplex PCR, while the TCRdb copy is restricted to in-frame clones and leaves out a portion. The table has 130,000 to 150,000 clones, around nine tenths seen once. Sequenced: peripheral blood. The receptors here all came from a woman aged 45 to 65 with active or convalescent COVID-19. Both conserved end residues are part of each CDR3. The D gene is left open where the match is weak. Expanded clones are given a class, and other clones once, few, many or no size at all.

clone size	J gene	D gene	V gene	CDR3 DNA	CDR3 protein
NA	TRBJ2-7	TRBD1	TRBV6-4	TGTGCCAGCAGTGAGAGGGGGCACATTCTCGAGCAGTACTTC	CASSERGHILEQYF
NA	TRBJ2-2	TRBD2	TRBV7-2	TGTGCCAGCAGCTTAGCGCCCCTAGCGGGAGTGGCCGGGGAGCTGTTTTTT	CASSLAPLAGVAGELFF
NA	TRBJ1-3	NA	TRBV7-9	TGTGCCAGCAGCTTAGAGCTCGGGGTGAGCTCTGGAAACACCATATATTTT	CASSLELGVSSGNTIYF
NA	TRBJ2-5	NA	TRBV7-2	TGTGCCAGCAGCGTGCGGATCCAAGAGACCCAGTACTTC	CASSVRIQETQYF
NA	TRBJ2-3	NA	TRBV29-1	TGCAGCGTTGATTTTGGGGCTAGAGATACGCAGTATTTT	CSVDFGARDTQYF
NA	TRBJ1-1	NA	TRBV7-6	TGTGCCAGCAGCTTATATACGGGGGAAGCTTTCTTT	CASSLYTGEAFF
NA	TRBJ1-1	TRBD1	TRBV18	TGTGCCAGCTCACCCGGGACCACAGGGGGAAGCGAGACTGAAGCTTTCTTT	CASSPGTTGGSETEAFF
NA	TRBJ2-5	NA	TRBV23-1	TGCGCCAGCAGTCCTCGACAGTGGAACCAAGAGACCCAGTACTTC	CASSPRQWNQETQYF
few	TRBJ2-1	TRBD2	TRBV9	TGTGCCAGCAGCGTAGGCGGGGGGGCAGCAGGGCAGTTCTTC	CASSVGGGAAGQFF
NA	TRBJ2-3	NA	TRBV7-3	TGTGCCAGCAGCCGGGGACTTCCAACGACAGATACGCAGTATTTT	CASSRGLPTTDTQYF
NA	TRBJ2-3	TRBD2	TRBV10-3	TGTGCCATGACTAGCGGGGGGAGCACAGATACGCAGTATTTT	CAMTSGGSTDTQYF
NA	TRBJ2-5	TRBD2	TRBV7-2	TGTGCCAGCAGCTTATGGGGTGGGCTAGCGGGAGGACGTCAAGAGACCCAGTACTTC	CASSLWGGLAGGRQETQYF
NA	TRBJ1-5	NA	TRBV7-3	TGTGCCAGCAGCTTAGAGCAGGGGCCCCAGCATTTT	CASSLEQGPQHF
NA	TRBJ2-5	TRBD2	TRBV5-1	TGCGCCAGCAGCTTCCATAGGGGACTAGCGGGAAATAGGGAGACCCAGTACTTC	CASSFHRGLAGNRETQYF
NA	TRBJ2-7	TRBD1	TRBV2	TGTGCCAGCAGTGATGTACGCCAGGGGGCCTACGAGCAGTACTTC	CASSDVRQGAYEQYF
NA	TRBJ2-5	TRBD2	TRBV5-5	TGTGCCAGCAGCCGTGGACTAGCGGGAGTAGGGGAGACCCAGTACTTC	CASSRGLAGVGETQYF
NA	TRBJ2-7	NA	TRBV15	TGTGCCACCAGCAGAGAAATACAGTACTACGAGCAGTACTTC	CATSREIQYYEQYF
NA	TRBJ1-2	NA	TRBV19	TGTGCCAGTAGTCCAGGCGGGCGCTACTATGGCTACACCTTC	CASSPGGRYYGYTF
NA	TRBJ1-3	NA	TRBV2	TGTGCCAGCAGACTCACCTCTTCCTCTGGAAACACCATATATTTT	CASRLTSSSGNTIYF
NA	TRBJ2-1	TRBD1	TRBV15	TGTGCCACCGACGCCGGGACAGCTGCAGGTGAGCAGTTCTTC	CATDAGTAAGEQFF
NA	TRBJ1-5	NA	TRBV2	TGTGCCAGCAGTGGCCGTGGCAGGGGTAACCAGCCCCAGCATTTT	CASSGRGRGNQPQHF
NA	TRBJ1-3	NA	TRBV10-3	TGTGCCATCAGTGAAGGCGGAACTGGAAACACCATATATTTT	CAISEGGTGNTIYF
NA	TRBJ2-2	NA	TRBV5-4	TGTGCCAGCAGCGGCCCTAGGCTGACGAACACCGGGGAGCTGTTTTTT	CASSGPRLTNTGELFF